This paragraph reports one T cell receptor (beta chain). The data belong to a study of blood T cells in healthy people across ages. CDR3 length: 17 amino acids. From germline, CDR1 is DFQATT and CDR2 SNEGSKA (reference sequence). Losses at the gene ends were 1 base for V and 0 bases for J; bases not matched to a gene: 9. A second 7 to 11 cycle PCR used barcoded and J-beta primers. Via MiXCR, TCRdb re-called the 5' RACE reads, giving one row per CDR3 protein. This sample has over 700,000 distinct CDR3 sequences, with about 48% found just once. The clonotype was recovered from a man aged 80 or over in good health. This sequence joins TRBV20-1 and TRBJ2-1, with TRBD1 matching over 7 bases. Sequencing was done on a sample of blood. The CDR3: CSARGTGLTSSYNEQFF. CDR3 sequence (DNA): TGCAGTGCTAGAGGGACAGGTCTCACATCCTCCTACAATGAGCAGTTCTTC.